Listed below are T cell receptor beta chains from one sample, sequenced in a study of T cell repertoires in cytomegalovirus infection. TCRdb redid the calling of the reads with MiXCR, one entry per CDR3 protein. The sample consists of a few hundred thousand distinct CDR3 sequences, more than 9% of them appearing once. Sequencing input: PBMCs. The receptors derive from a human donor in good health (CMV status not recorded). Some clones in this sample may be carry-over from other donors' samples. CDR3s include the opening cysteine and the closing phenylalanine or tryptophan. The D gene is left open where the match is weak. Rows may omit the clone size; those that give it use once, few, many or a size class.

many | TRBD1 | TRBJ1-2 | TRBV9 | CASSVIPGTGVGYTF | TGTGCCAGCAGCGTAATCCCCGGGACAGGGGTCGGCTACACCTTC
many | TRBD1 | TRBJ1-2 | TRBV28 | CASSLAGGNHYGYTF | TGTGCCAGCAGTTTAGCAGGGGGCAATCACTATGGCTACACCTTC
NA | TRBD1 | TRBJ2-7 | TRBV29-1 | CSVVPSDRVYEQYF | TGCAGCGTTGTCCCCTCAGACAGGGTCTACGAGCAGTACTTC
many | NA | TRBJ2-1 | TRBV5-4 | CASSLGTATYNEQFF | TGTGCCAGCAGCTTGGGGACGGCTACCTACAATGAGCAGTTCTTC
many | TRBD1 | TRBJ2-3 | TRBV2 | CASSAGQGRTDTQYF | TGTGCCAGCAGTGCTGGACAGGGAAGGACAGATACGCAGTATTTT
many | NA | TRBJ2-7 | TRBV7-2 | CASSLLSALGEQYF | TGTGCCAGCAGTCTGCTATCCGCCCTCGGCGAGCAGTACTTC
many | NA | TRBJ1-2 | TRBV7-2 | CASSLGVTGGSGYTF | TGTGCCAGCAGCTTAGGGGTAACAGGCGGGTCGGGCTACACCTTC
few | NA | TRBJ1-2 | TRBV5-4 | CASSPPLRPDGYTF | TGTGCCAGCAGCCCCCCCCTTCGGCCGGATGGCTACACCTTC
few | TRBD1 | TRBJ2-7 | TRBV19 | CACQGQSPGEQYF | TGTGCCTGTCAGGGACAGTCCCCTGGGGAGCAGTACTTC
NA | TRBD2 | TRBJ2-7 | TRBV20-1 | CSAPRRGLRNEQYF | TGCAGTGCTCCTCGAAGGGGACTACGGAACGAGCAGTACTTC
few | NA | TRBJ1-3 | TRBV12-3/TRBV12-4 | CASESTGRISGNTIYF | TGTGCCAGCGAATCTACGGGGCGGATCTCTGGAAACACCATATATTTT
NA | TRBD2 | TRBJ2-5 | TRBV4-3 | CASSQDRTSPETQYF | TGCGCCAGCAGCCAAGACCGGACTAGTCCAGAGACCCAGTACTTC
many | NA | TRBJ1-2 | TRBV2 | CASSKTDYGYTF | TGTGCCAGCAGTAAGACAGATTATGGCTACACCTTC
few | NA | TRBJ1-4 | TRBV6-6 | CASSGTGLPNEKLFF | TGTGCCAGCAGTGGGACCGGACTACCTAATGAAAAACTGTTTTTT
many | TRBD1 | TRBJ1-1 | TRBV7-2 | CASSLQGAREAFF | TGTGCCAGCAGCTTACAGGGGGCGCGTGAAGCTTTCTTT
many | TRBD2 | TRBJ2-3 | TRBV4-2 | CASSHHLAVLTDTQYF | TGTGCCAGCAGCCACCACCTAGCGGTACTCACAGATACGCAGTATTTT
many | NA | TRBJ2-1 | TRBV6-5 | CASSYSSAGTLIYNEQFF | TGTGCCAGCAGTTATTCCTCAGCCGGGACTCTCATCTACAATGAGCAGTTCTTC
few | TRBD1 | TRBJ1-2 | TRBV20-1 | CSAERDRTGGYTF | TGCAGTGCTGAACGGGACAGGACGGGGGGCTACACCTTC
NA | NA | TRBJ2-3 | TRBV18 | CASSPRQDQLRTDTQYF | TGTGCCAGCTCACCACGGCAGGACCAATTACGCACAGATACGCAGTATTTT
NA | NA | TRBJ1-5 | TRBV20-1 | CSALTVTTNQPQHF | TGCAGTGCTCTGACAGTTACGACAAATCAGCCCCAGCATTTT
many | NA | TRBJ1-5 | TRBV7-2 | CASSSPPKLSQHF | TGTGCCAGCAGCTCCCCGCCCAAATTATCCCAGCATTTT
many | TRBD1 | TRBJ1-2 | TRBV7-2 | CASSSNRGLGLGYTF | TGTGCCAGCAGCTCCAACAGGGGCCTAGGGCTCGGCTACACCTTC
NA | TRBD1 | TRBJ2-5 | TRBV28 | CASSSDRGRPSF | TGTGCCAGCAGTTCCGACAGGGGTCGACCGTCCTTC
many | TRBD1 | TRBJ2-2 | TRBV7-3 | CASSLAPGQPNTGELFF | TGTGCCAGCAGCTTAGCACCGGGACAGCCGAACACCGGGGAGCTGTTTTTT
NA | NA | TRBJ2-7 | TRBV7-2 | CASSLVGGGGGEQYF | TGTGCCAGCAGCTTAGTAGGGGGGGGGGGTGGCGAGCAGTACTTC
many | NA | TRBJ2-5 | TRBV7-8 | CASSLEGETRDEETQYF | TGTGCCAGCAGCTTAGAAGGTGAGACCAGGGACGAAGAGACCCAGTACTTC
few | NA | TRBJ2-2 | TRBV20-1 | CSARAPGGELFF | TGCAGTGCTAGAGCTCCCGGCGGGGAGCTGTTTTTT
many | NA | TRBJ1-4 | TRBV7-2 | CASSWNRAQGEKLFF | TGTGCCAGCAGCTGGAACAGGGCTCAAGGTGAAAAACTGTTTTTT
many | TRBD2 | TRBJ2-1 | TRBV7-2 | CASSLRLGRGGSNEQFF | TGTGCCAGCAGCCTCCGGTTAGGGCGGGGGGGTAGCAATGAGCAGTTCTTC
many | NA | TRBJ1-1 | TRBV7-2 | CASSAQGTTMNTEAFF | TGTGCCAGTTCGGCGCAGGGGACCACCATGAACACTGAAGCTTTCTTT
many | NA | TRBJ2-2 | TRBV27 | CASSLRRLNGGELFF | TGTGCCAGCAGTTTAAGGAGACTAAATGGCGGGGAGCTGTTTTTT
many | NA | TRBJ2-7 | TRBV2 | CASSQDSYEQYF | TGTGCCAGCAGTCAGGACAGCTACGAGCAGTACTTC
many | NA | TRBJ2-2 | TRBV28 | CASLRRTGELFF | TGTGCCAGCTTGCGGCGTACCGGGGAGCTGTTTTTT
few | NA | TRBJ2-1 | TRBV7-9 | CASSPDPGGAAYNEQFF | TGTGCCAGCAGCCCCGACCCCGGGGGAGCGGCCTACAATGAGCAGTTCTTC
many | NA | TRBJ1-5 | TRBV7-2 | CASSLDSNQPQHF | TGTGCCAGCAGCTTAGACAGCAATCAGCCCCAGCATTTT
NA | TRBD2 | TRBJ2-5 | TRBV7-8 | CASSLVAASGGYQETQYF | TGTGCCAGCAGCTTAGTGGCAGCGAGCGGGGGCTACCAAGAGACCCAGTACTTC
NA | TRBD1 | TRBJ1-1 | TRBV28 | CASSSGGLDTEAFF | TGTGCCAGCAGTTCAGGGGGCTTGGACACTGAAGCTTTCTTT
many | NA | TRBJ1-5 | TRBV12-3/TRBV12-4 | CASSLWQASNQPQHF | TGTGCCAGCAGTTTATGGCAGGCTAGCAATCAGCCCCAGCATTTT